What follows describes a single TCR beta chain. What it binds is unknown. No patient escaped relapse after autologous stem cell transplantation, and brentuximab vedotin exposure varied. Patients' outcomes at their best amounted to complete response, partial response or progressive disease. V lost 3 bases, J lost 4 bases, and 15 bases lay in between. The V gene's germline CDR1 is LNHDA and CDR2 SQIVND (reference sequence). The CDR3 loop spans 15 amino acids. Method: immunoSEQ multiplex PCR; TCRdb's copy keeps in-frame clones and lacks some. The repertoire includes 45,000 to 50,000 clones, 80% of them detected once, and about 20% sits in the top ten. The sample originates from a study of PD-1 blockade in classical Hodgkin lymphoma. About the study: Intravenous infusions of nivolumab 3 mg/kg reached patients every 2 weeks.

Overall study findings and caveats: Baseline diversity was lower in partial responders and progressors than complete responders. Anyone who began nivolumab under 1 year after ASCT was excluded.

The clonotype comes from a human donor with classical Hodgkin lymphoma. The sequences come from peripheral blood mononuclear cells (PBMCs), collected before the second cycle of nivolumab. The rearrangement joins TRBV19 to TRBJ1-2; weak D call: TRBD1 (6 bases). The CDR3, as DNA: TGTGCCAGTAGTATTCAATACAGGGTCGCCTATGGCTACACCTTC. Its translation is CASSIQYRVAYGYTF.